This TCR beta chain was identified in a study of T cell responses to AZD1222 COVID-19 vaccine. CDR3 length: 14 residues. V was pared by 1 base and J by 6 bases, with 12 bases between. CDR1 and CDR2 from the germline V gene are SGHAT and FQNNGV. Some clones are missing from TCRdb's copy, which holds only in-frame ones; the method was immunoSEQ multiplex PCR. Of roughly 91,000 clones in the sample, nearly 90% are singletons; the top ten hold 2.9%. The sequence was obtained from an adult in good health. V gene TRBV11-2 combines with J gene TRBJ1-2, with D possibly matching TRBD1 (5 bases). Source: peripheral blood, taken on day 0 of AZD1222 vaccination. The CDR3 bases are TGTGCCAGCAGCTTAGCCTCAGGGAAAGATGGCTACACCTTC. This translates into CASSLASGKDGYTF.